This T cell receptor beta chain is drawn from a study of long-term antiretroviral therapy in people with HIV. Study findings and constraints: Older ART regimens were possibly in use when the blood was collected between the mid-2000s and the late 2010s.

The V end lost 6 bases, the J end lost 2 bases, and 5 bases lay between the germline ends. Looked up from germline, CDR1 is LGHNT and CDR2 is FRNRAP. The CDR3 is 11 amino acids. This clone was counted between two and nine times. No antigen is known for it. It was version v3.0 of the immunoSEQ assay that was run at survey level. Sequencing was designed to cover about 40,000-55,000 T-cell genomes in each sample. Profiled with immunoSEQ multiplex PCR; TCRdb holds only in-frame clones, not every one. This sample has over 25,000 clones, with 82% found just once. A minimum of one pre-ART and two post-ART PBMC samples existed for each donor.

The sequencing here drew on unsorted PBMCs, taken 0.8 years before starting antiretroviral therapy. The chain carries TRBV12-5 and TRBJ2-7; D ambiguous. The receptor comes from a man between 18 and 29 years old with HIV. DNA of the CDR3: TGTGCTAGTGGCCTTACCTACGAGCAGTACTTC. Amino acids: CASGLTYEQYF.